Listed below are T cell receptor beta chains from one sample, sequenced in a study of blood T cell repertoires in COVID-19. Clones were read by immunoSEQ multiplex PCR, and TCRdb kept only the in-frame ones, dropping some. The table includes about 260,000 clones, more than 80% detected once. Sequencing input: PBMCs or T cells enriched from blood (not recorded which). The receptors come from a man aged 50 or older who had been exposed to COVID-19. Each CDR3 is given with its conserved first and last residue. D genes are given only for firm matches. Not all rows give a size; the values are once, few, many and, for expanded clones, a class.

CASRPTGGTSYNEQFF TGTGCCAGCAGACCAACAGGGGGTACGAGCTACAATGAGCAGTTCTTC TRBJ2-1 once TRBV27 TRBD1
CASSWQTREKLFF TGTGCCAGCAGCTGGCAAACGAGGGAAAAACTGTTTTTT TRBJ1-4 NA TRBV7-9 NA
CASSQGLIWEKLFF TGTGCCAGCAGCCAGGGACTCATATGGGAAAAACTGTTTTTT TRBJ1-4 few TRBV7-8 NA
CATSRDRGFTGELFF TGCGCCACCTCCAGGGACAGGGGCTTCACCGGGGAGCTGTTTTTT TRBJ2-2 NA TRBV5-1 TRBD1
CASSALAGRGNTIYF TGTGCCAGCAGCGCCCTTGCCGGCAGGGGAAACACCATATATTTT TRBJ1-3 once TRBV9 NA
CASRPTGFSGNTIYF TGCGCCAGCAGACCCACAGGGTTCTCTGGAAACACCATATATTTT TRBJ1-3 NA TRBV5-1 NA
CASSLGTPEAFF TGTGCCAGCAGTCTAGGGACACCTGAAGCTTTCTTT TRBJ1-1 NA TRBV12-3/TRBV12-4 NA
CASSLSGRGQGIGKLFF TGTGCCAGCAGTTTATCTGGCAGGGGACAGGGTATTGGAAAACTGTTTTTT TRBJ1-4 NA TRBV28 TRBD1
CASSYSGGVRADTQYF TGTGCCAGCAGTTACTCAGGGGGAGTTAGAGCAGATACGCAGTATTTT TRBJ2-3 NA TRBV6-5 NA
CASSLSLPGQGGTQYF TGCGCCAGCAGCCTGAGTCTTCCGGGACAGGGGGGGACCCAGTACTTC TRBJ2-5 NA TRBV5-1 TRBD1
CASSLDRGNSPLHF TGTGCCAGCAGCCTCGACAGGGGGAATTCACCCCTCCACTTT TRBJ1-6 NA TRBV9 TRBD1
CASSPTGRNQPQHF TGTGCCAGCAGTCCGACAGGGAGGAACCAGCCCCAGCATTTT TRBJ1-5 NA TRBV28 TRBD1
CASSFGRDGYTF TGTGCCAGCAGCTTTGGGCGGGACGGCTACACCTTC TRBJ1-2 NA TRBV11-2 NA
CASSPGSGGGAVNEQFF TGCGCCAGCAGCCCCGGGTCGGGCGGGGGGGCGGTTAATGAGCAGTTCTTC TRBJ2-1 NA TRBV5-1 TRBD2
CASSLESGALGYGYTF TGTGCCAGCAGCTTAGAGTCAGGGGCCTTGGGCTATGGCTACACCTTC TRBJ1-2 NA TRBV7-9 NA
CAWSVNRDETQYF TGTGCCTGGAGTGTAAACAGGGATGAGACCCAGTACTTC TRBJ2-5 NA TRBV30 NA
CASRGQGEQFF TGTGCCAGCAGAGGACAGGGTGAGCAGTTCTTC TRBJ2-1 NA TRBV6-5 TRBD1
CASRRQGLRERADTQYF TGCGCCAGCAGAAGACAGGGGTTACGTGAAAGGGCAGATACGCAGTATTTT TRBJ2-3 NA TRBV5-1 TRBD1
CASIGTGRRITEAFF TGCGCCAGCATCGGGACAGGGCGGCGAATCACTGAAGCTTTCTTT TRBJ1-1 NA TRBV10-2 TRBD1
CASSQGGGGLGTMQQFF TGTGCCAGCAGCCAAGGTGGTGGAGGGTTGGGTACGATGCAGCAGTTCTTC TRBJ2-1 once TRBV7-3 NA
CAIGQYSNQPQHF TGTGCCATCGGACAGTATAGCAATCAGCCCCAGCATTTT TRBJ1-5 NA TRBV6-5 NA
CASSPGRGDQPQHF TGTGCCAGCTCCCCAGGCAGGGGAGATCAGCCCCAGCATTTT TRBJ1-5 NA TRBV2 NA
CASRSGGSYNEQFF TGTGCCAGCCGATCCGGGGGCTCCTACAATGAGCAGTTCTTC TRBJ2-1 NA TRBV27 NA
CASSAGLAGLTDTQYF TGCGCCAGCAGCGCCGGACTGGCGGGTTTGACAGATACGCAGTATTTT TRBJ2-3 NA TRBV5-1 NA
CATSASTGGHTEAFF TGTGCCACCAGTGCGTCGACAGGGGGGCACACTGAAGCTTTCTTT TRBJ1-1 NA TRBV24-1 TRBD1
CASSWRQGGSYNEQFF TGTGCCAGCAGTTGGAGACAGGGGGGCTCCTACAATGAGCAGTTCTTC TRBJ2-1 NA TRBV28 TRBD1
CASSSQFYEQYF TGCGCCAGCAGCTCCCAGTTCTACGAGCAGTACTTC TRBJ2-7 NA TRBV5-1 NA
CASSSLGDGYTF TGCGCCAGCAGCTCACTCGGGGATGGCTACACCTTC TRBJ1-2 NA TRBV5-1 NA
CASRLGQGINQPQHF TGTGCCAGCAGACTTGGACAGGGAATTAATCAGCCCCAGCATTTT TRBJ1-5 NA TRBV28 TRBD1
CAWSPTNAPQYF TGTGCCTGGAGTCCGACTAACGCACCGCAGTACTTC TRBJ2-7 NA TRBV30 NA
CASSPTGSYTEAFF TGTGCCAGCTCACCGACGGGTTCATACACTGAAGCTTTCTTT TRBJ1-1 NA TRBV18 NA
CASSETWSTEAFF TGTGCCAGCAGTGAAACATGGAGCACTGAAGCTTTCTTT TRBJ1-1 NA TRBV25-1 NA
CASSSARSTDTQYF TGTGCCAGCAGTTCTGCCAGAAGCACAGATACGCAGTATTTT TRBJ2-3 NA TRBV28 NA
CASNEQGTYGYTF TGCGCCAGCAATGAACAGGGTACCTATGGCTACACCTTC TRBJ1-2 NA TRBV5-1 NA
CASSLVTWGHNEQFF TGTGCCAGCAGCTTGGTTACATGGGGGCACAATGAGCAGTTCTTC TRBJ2-1 NA TRBV5-4 NA
CASSAYPDSYPADF TGTGCCAGTAGTGCGTACCCCGACTCGTACCCGGCGGATTTT TRBJ2-3 NA TRBV19 NA
CASSMEISGYGYTF TGTGCCAGTAGTATGGAGATTTCTGGCTATGGCTACACCTTC TRBJ1-2 NA TRBV19 NA
CASSIYPQSPLHF TGCGCCAGCAGCATTTATCCGCAGTCACCCCTCCACTTT TRBJ1-6 few TRBV5-1 NA
CASSTGLVRGRRSWEQFF TGTGCCAGCAGCACGGGACTAGTTAGGGGGAGGCGGTCCTGGGAGCAGTTCTTC TRBJ2-1 few TRBV7-8 TRBD2
CASSFTGQLSNEKLFF TGTGCCAGCAGCTTTACGGGACAGCTCTCTAATGAAAAACTGTTTTTT TRBJ1-4 NA TRBV5-5 TRBD1
CASSRDRVDGYTF TGCGCCAGCAGCCGGGACAGGGTAGATGGCTACACCTTC TRBJ1-2 NA TRBV5-1 TRBD1
CASEFTGGSNEKLFF TGTGCCAGCGAGTTCACCGGCGGGTCGAATGAAAAACTGTTTTTT TRBJ1-4 NA TRBV2 NA
CASRSLRQSGNTIYF TGTGCCAGCAGAAGTCTGCGGCAGTCTGGAAACACCATATATTTT TRBJ1-3 NA TRBV3-1/TRBV3-2 NA
CASSVSTSGRVGETQYF TGTGCCAGCAGCGTATCAACTAGCGGGAGGGTCGGAGAGACCCAGTACTTC TRBJ2-5 NA TRBV9 TRBD2
CASSPTNYGYTF TGTGCCAGCAGCCCCACTAACTATGGCTACACCTTC TRBJ1-2 once TRBV7-9 NA
CAWSLPGTVNEKLFF TGTGCCTGGAGTCTCCCGGGGACAGTTAATGAAAAACTGTTTTTT TRBJ1-4 NA TRBV30 TRBD1
CASSFNVRSPLHF TGTGCCAGCAGCTTTAATGTTCGTTCACCCCTCCACTTT TRBJ1-6 NA TRBV11-2 NA
CSVESDKGYTF TGCAGCGTTGAATCGGACAAAGGCTACACCTTC TRBJ1-2 NA TRBV29-1 NA
CASSLWVRGEVEAFF TGTGCCAGCAGTTTATGGGTCAGGGGAGAAGTTGAAGCTTTCTTT TRBJ1-1 NA TRBV28 NA
CASSLIGTGDYEQFF TGTGCCAGCAGCTTAATCGGGACAGGGGATTATGAGCAGTTCTTC TRBJ2-1 NA TRBV11-2 TRBD1
CASSWDRGNQPQHF TGTGCCAGCAGTTGGGACAGGGGAAATCAGCCCCAGCATTTT TRBJ1-5 NA TRBV6-5 TRBD1
CASRRGLDYNEQFF TGTGCCAGCCGCCGGGGACTAGATTACAATGAGCAGTTCTTC TRBJ2-1 NA TRBV7-8 TRBD2
CASSPRTGREETQYF TGCGCCAGCAGCCCCCGGACAGGGAGGGAAGAGACCCAGTACTTC TRBJ2-5 NA TRBV5-1 NA
CASSWGTETGELFF TGTGCCAGCAGCTGGGGGACAGAGACCGGGGAGCTGTTTTTT TRBJ2-2 NA TRBV5-4 TRBD1
CASSIGRQGYEKLFF TGTGCCAGTAGTATAGGAAGGCAGGGATATGAAAAACTGTTTTTT TRBJ1-4 NA TRBV19 NA
CASRADRTSEKLFF TGTGCCAGCAGAGCCGACAGGACAAGTGAAAAACTGTTTTTT TRBJ1-4 once TRBV27 NA
CASSYHIKGAKSYGYTF TGTGCCAGCAGTTACCATATAAAGGGGGCAAAGAGCTATGGCTACACCTTC TRBJ1-2 NA TRBV6-7 TRBD1